This entry describes one T cell receptor beta chain. V lost 9 bases and J 5 bases, leaving 14 bases between the germline ends. Germline-derived CDR1 and CDR2 are MNHEY and SVGAGI. The CDR3 consists of 13 residues. The data are from a study of blood T cell repertoires in COVID-19. Study overall: There were acute and convalescent COVID-19 samples, and they came from the United States, Italy and Spain.

Under the authors' procedure: Estimation of nucleated cell counts was performed using reference gene primer amplification. Repertoires were generated with immunoSEQ multiplex PCR, while TCRdb's copy carries only in-frame clones and drops some. V, J and clone size were drawn from that table, and D and trimming were deduced from the DNA. This table has approximately 210,000 clones, approximately 90% appearing once. The TCR sequence derives from a man aged 25-45 years with acute or convalescent COVID-19. The genes are TRBV6-5 and TRBJ1-5; possibly TRBD1 for D (6 bases). Sequenced: peripheral blood. The CDR3 DNA is TGTGCCAGTACGGGGGGGCCCCATCAGCCCCAGCATTTT. Translating gives CASTGGPHQPQHF.